This T cell receptor (beta chain) was sequenced during a study of blood T cell repertoires in COVID-19. The repertoire was sequenced with immunoSEQ multiplex PCR; TCRdb's copy has only in-frame clones and lacks some. The data show 150,000 to 200,000 clones, roughly 81% seen once. Germline V gene data show CDR1 as SQVTM and CDR2 as ANQGSEA. This CDR3 has 12 amino acids. The V segment lost 7 bases and the J segment 7 bases; nucleotides outside the gene matches: 9. This receptor was taken from a middle-aged man with acute or convalescent COVID-19. The sequenced material came from peripheral blood. The chain has TRBV29-1 and TRBJ1-2, with 7 nucleotides matching TRBD1. In DNA form, the CDR3 reads TGCAGCGCTATCTTGGGGACAGTTGGCTACACCTTC. Its protein product is CSAILGTVGYTF.